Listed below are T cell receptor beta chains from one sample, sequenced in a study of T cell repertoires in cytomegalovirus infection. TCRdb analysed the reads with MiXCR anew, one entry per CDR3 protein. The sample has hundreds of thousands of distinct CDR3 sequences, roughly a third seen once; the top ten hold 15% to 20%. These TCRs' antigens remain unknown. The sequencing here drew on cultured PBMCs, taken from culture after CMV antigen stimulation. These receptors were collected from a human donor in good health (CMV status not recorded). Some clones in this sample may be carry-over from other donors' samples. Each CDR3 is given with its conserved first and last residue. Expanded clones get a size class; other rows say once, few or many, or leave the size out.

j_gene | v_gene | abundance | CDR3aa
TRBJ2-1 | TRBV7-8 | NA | CASSLELNNEQFF
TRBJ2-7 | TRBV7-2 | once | CASSPGQDNSYEQYF
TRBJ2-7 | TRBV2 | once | CASNVLGAGEQYF
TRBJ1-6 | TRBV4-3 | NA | CASSYSGTGDWGSPLHF
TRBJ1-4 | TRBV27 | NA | CASTSTGKGEKLFF
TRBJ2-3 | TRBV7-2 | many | CASSFPISTDTQYF
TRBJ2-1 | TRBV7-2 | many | CASSSRGRDEQFF
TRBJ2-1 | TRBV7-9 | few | CASSLGIGEPGLPFF
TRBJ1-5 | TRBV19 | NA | CASSMIGGSNQPQHF
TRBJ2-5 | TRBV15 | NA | CATSTDRVKETQYF
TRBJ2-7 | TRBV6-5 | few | CASSYSPRLAGQQYF
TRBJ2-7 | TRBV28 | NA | CASSSPGRPSGIAYEQYF
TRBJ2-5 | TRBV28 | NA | CASKPGPNRETQYF
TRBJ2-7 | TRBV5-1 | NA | CASSLARLAASYEQYF
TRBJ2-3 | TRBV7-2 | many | CASSWTVTGDTQYF
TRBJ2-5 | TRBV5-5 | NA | CASSLTHSQETQYF
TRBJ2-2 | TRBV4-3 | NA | CASSQVLGTGELFF
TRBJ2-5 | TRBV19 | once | CASSEGFLAGAGETQYF
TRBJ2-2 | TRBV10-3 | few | CAISATQGKDRGTGELFF
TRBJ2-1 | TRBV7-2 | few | CASSSGTGANNEQFF
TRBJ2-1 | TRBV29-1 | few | CSTPGTGSHPGQFF
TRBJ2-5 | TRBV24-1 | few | CATRSGQFQETQYF
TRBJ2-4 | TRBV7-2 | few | CASSPELAGGPPKNIQYF
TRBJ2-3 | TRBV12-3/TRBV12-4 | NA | CASSLRPWVTDTDTQYF
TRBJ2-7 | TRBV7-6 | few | CASSPQAGGPSEEQYF
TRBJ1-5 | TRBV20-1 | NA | CSARGGNNQPQHF
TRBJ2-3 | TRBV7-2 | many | CASSYPPGLAGVGSDTQYF
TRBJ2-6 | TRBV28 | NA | CASSNQGRVSGANVLTF
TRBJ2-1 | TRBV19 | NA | CASSISVYEREQFF
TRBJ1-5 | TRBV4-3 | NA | CASSQEGTASNQPQHF
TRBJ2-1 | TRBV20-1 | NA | CSAGGTRGPYNEQFF
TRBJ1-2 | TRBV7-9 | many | CASSLVPGNYTF
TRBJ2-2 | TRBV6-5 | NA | CASSYFDIGELFF
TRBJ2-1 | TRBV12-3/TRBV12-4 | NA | CASSPGTRRDEQFF
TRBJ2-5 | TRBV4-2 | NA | CASSQDPSGQETQYF
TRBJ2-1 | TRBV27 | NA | CASSLRQGGGRAINEQFF
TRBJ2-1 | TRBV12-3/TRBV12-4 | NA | CASSRPGQVSYNEQFF